The next 21 T cell receptor beta chains were all read from a single sample in a study of cytomegalovirus exposure and HLA in healthy donors. The PCR contained 60 Vbeta and 13 Jbeta primers. TCRdb keeps only in-frame clones here, not all; method: immunoSEQ multiplex PCR. The sample contains 100,000 or so clones, around 63% of which appear only once. Sequenced material: PBMCs. The receptor set was obtained from a young man in good health and CMV-seronegative.

The chain has TRBV27 and TRBJ2-1; TRBD2 matches 10 bases. J gave up 6 bases and V 6 bases, and 11 bases lay outside the gene matches. Germline CDR1 reads MNHEY; CDR2 reads SMNVEV (reference sequence). This CDR3 contains 16 residues. DNA for the CDR3: TGTGCCAGCAGGGATAGCGGGAGGATACAGGGCAATGAGCAGTTCTTC. Translation: CASRDSGRIQGNEQFF.

The rearrangement uses TRBV28 and TRBJ1-2; no clear D. The ends were cut back, 3 bases at V and 4 bases at J, with 12 bases in the middle. The CDR3 extends over 14 amino acids. Germline CDR1 is MDHEN and CDR2 is SYDVKM. The CDR3 loop reads CASSFLSGSYGYTF. The CDR3 region has the DNA TGTGCCAGCAGTTTTTTATCGGGATCCTATGGCTACACCTTC.

The chain carries TRBV5-1 and TRBJ2-5; TRBD1 is a possible D gene (7 bases). CDR3 length equals 14 residues. Trimming took off 4 bases at V and 2 bases at J, with 12 bases between the two ends. CDR1 SGHRS and CDR2 YFSETQ come from the germline V gene. The CDR3 sequence: CASSAGTAQETQYF. CDR3 bases: TGCGCCAGCAGCGCGGGGACAGCTCAAGAGACCCAGTACTTC.

As concerns this clone: Other DNA sequences in the same sample also yield this CDR3. The chain is built from TRBV11-2 and TRBJ2-5; D is ambiguous. The J call is uncertain, as TRBJ2-7 better fits the DNA end. The CDR3 has 13 amino acids. Germline V gene data show CDR1 as SGHAT and CDR2 as FQNNGV. The CDR3 DNA sequence: TGTGCCAGCAGCTTAGGCTCCTCGTACGAGCAGTACTTC. Amino acid sequence: CASSLGSSYEQYF.

This clone was counted between two and nine times. The V and J genes are TRBV28 and TRBJ1-4; 10 bases line up with TRBD1. The CDR3 totals 14 residues. Germline CDR1 reads MDHEN; CDR2 reads SYDVKM. V was clipped by 5 bases and J by 7 bases; unmatched bases: 4. CDR3 nucleotide sequence: TGTGCCAGCAGTCGGGACAGGGGAGGTGAAAAACTGTTTTTT. Translated, it gives CASSRDRGGEKLFF.

This chain connects TRBV7-2 to TRBJ2-3, with 13 bases identical to TRBD2. Germline V CDR1 and CDR2: SGHTA, FQGNSA. This CDR3 spans 16 amino acids. The V segment lost 2 bases and the J segment 5 bases; nucleotides outside the gene matches: 4. The CDR3 protein is CASSLRLAGGRDTQYF. The CDR3 coding sequence is TGTGCCAGCAGCTTAAGACTAGCGGGAGGAAGAGATACGCAGTATTTT.

The J gene is TRBJ2-2, the V gene TRBV7-2; TRBD2 is a possible D gene (7 bases). CDR3 size: 17 residues. V gave up 4 bases and J gave up 5 bases, with 20 bases separating them. The V gene's germline CDR1 is SGHTA and CDR2 FQGNSA. CDR3 in amino acids: CASSSGPGRGKTGELFF. The CDR3, as DNA: TGTGCCAGCAGCTCGGGGCCGGGGAGGGGGAAGACCGGGGAGCTGTTTTTT.

The chain employs TRBV5-8 and TRBJ2-7; TRBD2 agrees at 10 bases. The J segment lost 4 bases and the V segment lost 0 bases, leaving 7 bases of the junction unmatched. The CDR3 has 16 amino acids. From germline, CDR1 is SGHTS and CDR2 YDEGEE. CDR3 region: CASSLELAGLWYEQYF. Here the CDR3 DNA reads TGTGCCAGCAGCTTGGAACTAGCGGGACTTTGGTACGAGCAGTACTTC.

The chain combines TRBV7-2 with TRBJ2-3, with unresolved D. This CDR3 has 13 residues. Germline loops: CDR1 SGHTA, CDR2 FQGNSA. Trimming pared 3 bases from V and 2 bases from J, leaving 6 bases between. CDR3 nucleotide sequence: TGTGCCAGCAGCTTGGCTTTCACAGATACGCAGTATTTT. This translates into CASSLAFTDTQYF.

This clone has just a few counts. V gene TRBV28 combines with J gene TRBJ2-1, with a weak D call TRBD2 (5 bases). The CDR3 contains 18 residues. V lost 4 bases and J lost 0, with 19 bases in between. Germline CDR1 is MDHEN and CDR2 is SYDVKM. This chain's CDR3 is CASSSSGLAESSYNEQFF. CDR3 sequence (DNA): TGTGCCAGCAGTTCCTCTGGGCTAGCAGAGAGCTCCTACAATGAGCAGTTCTTC.

This clone was recorded a few times. The chain combines TRBV19 with TRBJ1-1; D is unresolved. Germline V gives CDR1 LNHDA, CDR2 SQIVND (reference sequence). This CDR3 comprises 15 residues. Trimming took 3 bases from V and 3 from J, leaving 14 bases between them. The CDR3 DNA reads as TGTGCCAGTAGTATGGAGCTGTTCTTGGACACTGAAGCTTTCTTT. As protein: CASSMELFLDTEAFF.

This clone was seen a handful of times. This chain connects TRBV27 to TRBJ1-3; D is uncertain. The germline V gene has CDR1 MNHEY and CDR2 SMNVEV (reference sequence). V was clipped by 4 bases and J by 1 base, with 8 bases between them. The length of the CDR3 is 14 residues. CDR3 sequence (DNA): TGTGCCAGCAGTTCGAGGAGGTCTGGAAACACCATATATTTT. Protein product: CASSSRRSGNTIYF.

The chain joins TRBV16 to TRBJ2-3, with D tentatively TRBD2 (6 bases). Trimming removed 4 bases from V and 2 bases from J, with 13 bases in between. This CDR3 contains 15 residues. Germline CDR1 is KGHSY and CDR2 is FQNENV. CDR3 in DNA: TGTGCCAGCAGCCGCGGGACGGATAACACAGATACGCAGTATTTT. Its protein product is CASSRGTDNTDTQYF.

This clone was seen only a few times. The chain is built from TRBV18 and TRBJ2-5; 11 nucleotides match TRBD1. The germline gives CDR1 KGHSH, CDR2 LQKENI. The junction had 3 bases not matched to a gene; V was cut back by 3 bases and J by 6 bases. The CDR3 length is 14 residues. The DNA of the CDR3 is TGTGCCAGCTCACCCGGACAGGGGGCGAAGACCCAGTACTTC. It encodes CASSPGQGAKTQYF.

The chain links TRBV19 to TRBJ2-2; possibly TRBD1 for D (6 bases). Germline V CDR1 and CDR2: LNHDA, SQIVND (reference sequence). This CDR3 spans 21 amino acids. Trimming shortened V by 0 bases and J by 4 bases, and 27 bases separated the two germline ends. The CDR3: CASSIDLRAARGQDITGELFF. In DNA form, the CDR3 reads TGTGCCAGTAGTATAGATCTAAGAGCGGCCAGGGGCCAAGACATCACCGGGGAGCTGTTTTTT.

This chain links TRBV9 with TRBJ2-1; D is unresolved. CDR1 is SGDLS and CDR2 is YYNGEE in the germline V gene. The V gene lost 0 bases and the J gene lost 9 bases, with 13 bases spanning the gap. CDR3 size: 14 residues. The CDR3, as DNA: TGTGCCAGCAGCGTAGGGTTAGTTGGTAGTGAGCAGTTCTTC. Amino acids: CASSVGLVGSEQFF.

Points on this clone: Relative to the germline gene, one junction end is altered; a read error may explain this. This chain links TRBV5-8 with TRBJ2-2; TRBD2 is a possible D gene (5 bases). Germline loops: CDR1 SGHTS, CDR2 YDEGEE. The length of the CDR3 is 13 residues. The CDR3 nucleotides read TGTGCCAGCGAGCGGTTTTCGGCCGGGGAGCCGTTTTTT. As protein: CASERFSAGEPFF.

The CDR3 protein is CASSLRVAGQSGNEQFF. The DNA of the CDR3 is TGTGCCAGCAGCTTGCGGGTAGCGGGACAATCGGGAAATGAGCAGTTCTTC. The chain couples TRBV5-4 to TRBJ2-1; 8 nucleotides line up with TRBD2. The germline V gene has CDR1 SGHNT and CDR2 YYREEE (reference sequence). The V and J ends lost 1 base and 7 bases, in that order; junction bases with no gene match: 13. The CDR3 has 17 amino acids.

V gene TRBV28 combines with J gene TRBJ2-3; D perhaps matches TRBD1 (6 bases). Per the germline V gene, CDR1 is MDHEN and CDR2 is SYDVKM. CDR3 length equals 14 residues. V was cut by 1 base and J by 3 bases, with 8 bases left in between. Here the CDR3 DNA reads TGTGCCAGCAGTTTATTCAGGGGTACAGATACGCAGTATTTT. Residues: CASSLFRGTDTQYF.

The V call is TRBV30, the J call TRBJ2-5; 14 nucleotides agree with TRBD2. This CDR3 is built from 16 residues. Germline V gene lookup returns CDR1 GTSNPN and CDR2 SVGIG (reference sequence). V was pared by 1 base and J by 5 bases, with 6 bases of the junction left unmatched. CDR3: CAWSGTSGRIGETQYF. The DNA for the CDR3 is TGTGCCTGGAGTGGGACTAGCGGGAGGATTGGGGAGACCCAGTACTTC. The entire variable domain, with the rest obtained from reference TRBV30 and TRBJ2-5, is as follows: SQTIHQWPATLVQPVGSPLSLECTVEGTSNPNLYWYRQAAGRGLQLLFYSVGIGQISSEVPQNLSASRPQDRQFILSSKKLLLSDSGFYLCAWSGTSGRIGETQYFGPGTRLLVL.

This clone appeared once. The chain has TRBV9 and TRBJ2-5; 8 nucleotides agree with TRBD2. Trimming took 4 bases from V and 5 from J; bases not matched to a gene: 4. The germline V gene has CDR1 SGDLS and CDR2 YYNGEE. This CDR3 comprises 13 residues. The CDR3 region has the DNA TGTGCCAGCAGCCCCCGGACTAGCGAGACCCAGTACTTC. Translating gives CASSPRTSETQYF.